This entry lists 26 T cell receptor beta chains sequenced from one sample in a study of response to subunit inactivated influenza vaccine. MiXCR, applied by TCRdb to the RT-PCR reads, yields one record per CDR3 protein. This sample carries around 480,000 distinct CDR3 sequences, approximately 9.9% of them seen once, and the ten largest clones take over 9.5%. The specimen was PBMCs from blood, collected 45 days after vaccination. The receptors were sampled from a man in his fifties or sixties who received an inactivated influenza vaccine.

This rearrangement joins TRBV5-1 to TRBJ1-5; D is unresolved. CDR3 length equals 13 residues. V lost 7 bases and J 6 bases, leaving 14 bases between the germline ends. The germline V gene has CDR1 SGHRS and CDR2 YFSETQ. The chain's CDR3 is CASAVSRGQPQHF. CDR3 bases: TGCGCCAGCGCGGTATCACGGGGTCAGCCCCAGCATTTT.

The chain uses TRBV5-1 and TRBJ2-5; 8 nucleotides line up with TRBD1. The V gene end was trimmed by 0 bases and the J gene end by 4 bases; junction bases not matched to a gene: 8. Germline values: CDR1 SGHRS, CDR2 YFSETQ. The CDR3 is 16 amino acids. The CDR3 here is CASSLAPDRARETQYF. The CDR3 DNA reads TGCGCCAGCAGCTTGGCCCCGGACAGGGCTCGAGAGACCCAGTACTTC.

J is TRBJ2-5 and V is TRBV11-2; TRBD1 is a possible D gene (6 bases). Per the germline V gene, CDR1 is SGHAT and CDR2 is FQNNGV. Deletions cut 4 bases from V and 5 bases from J, with 17 bases between. The CDR3 is made up of 15 amino acids. The CDR3 here is CASSSAVTGFETQYF. CDR3 bases: TGTGCCAGCAGCTCAGCCGTTACAGGGTTCGAGACCCAGTACTTC.

This clonotype has more than one count but fewer than ten. CDR3 bases: TGTGCCAGCAGTTACACCGGGACAGGGACCTACGAGCAGTACTTC. Its translation: CASSYTGTGTYEQYF. The chain links TRBV6-5 to TRBJ2-7; 9 nucleotides match TRBD1. The V gene end was trimmed by 2 bases and the J gene end by 2 bases; junction bases not matched to a gene: 4. Germline CDR1 reads MNHEY; CDR2 reads SVGAGI. The CDR3 covers 15 residues.

This clonotype has more than one count but fewer than ten. This chain connects TRBV24-1 to TRBJ2-2; maybe TRBD2 (6 bases). The length of the CDR3 is 15 residues. Germline-derived CDR1 and CDR2 are KGHDR and SFDVKD. V was cut by 4 bases and J by 4 bases, with 12 bases left in between. The CDR3 nucleotides are TGTGCCACCAGTGACGCGGGACGGAGCACCGGGGAGCTGTTTTTT. Protein product: CATSDAGRSTGELFF.

This clonotype was counted only a few times. The chain employs TRBV7-2 and TRBJ2-1; D may be TRBD2 (7 bases). Trimming took off 5 bases at V and 3 bases at J, with 20 bases between the two ends. Germline values: CDR1 SGHTA, CDR2 FQGNSA. The CDR3 loop spans 17 amino acids. The CDR3 DNA is TGTGCCAGCAGCCTTATCTACCGGGGGGCTATCTACAATGAGCAGTTCTTC. Amino acids: CASSLIYRGAIYNEQFF.

This clonotype was counted at least ten times. The V call is TRBV12-3 or TRBV12-4, the J call TRBJ2-1; TRBD2 matches 7 bases. The V segment lost 6 bases and the J segment 7 bases; nucleotides outside the gene matches: 0. The CDR3 has 11 amino acids. DNA for the CDR3: TGTGCCAGCAGACTAGCGAATGAGCAGTTCTTC. Translating gives CASRLANEQFF.

This clonotype was seen ten or more times. V and J are TRBV5-1 and TRBJ1-1; D perhaps matches TRBD1 (6 bases). Germline V gene lookup returns CDR1 SGHRS and CDR2 YFSETQ. CDR3 length: 15 residues. V was shortened by 0 bases and J by 0 bases, with 9 bases between the two germline ends. The CDR3 DNA sequence: TGCGCCAGCAGCTTGGACAGGGCCCTGAACACTGAAGCTTTCTTT. Amino acids: CASSLDRALNTEAFF.

The V and J genes are TRBV5-1 and TRBJ2-1; TRBD2 matches 12 bases. CDR3 length: 17 amino acids. Trimming at V came to 1 base and at J to 9 bases, leaving 11 bases not matched to a gene. Germline assignment: CDR1 SGHRS and CDR2 YFSETQ. The CDR3 bases are TGCGCCAGCAGCTTGACGCGACTAGCGGGGGAATTGGGTGAGCAGTTCTTC. This encodes CASSLTRLAGELGEQFF.

The table lists this clonotype with a few counts. The chain couples TRBV5-1 to TRBJ1-5, with 8 bases identical to TRBD1. The CDR3 has 15 amino acids. With V trimmed by 0 bases and J by 3 bases, 2 bases remained unmatched. Per germline, CDR1 SGHRS and CDR2 YFSETQ. CDR3 in amino acids: CASSLGTGHNQPQHF. In nucleotides, the CDR3 is TGCGCCAGCAGCTTGGGGACAGGGCACAATCAGCCCCAGCATTTT.

This clonotype was counted between two and nine times. The chain has TRBV6-1 and TRBJ1-2; 12 nucleotides agree with TRBD1. Germline assignment: CDR1 MNHNS and CDR2 SASEGT. With 6 bases clipped from V and 7 bases from J, the junction kept 12 bases outside the gene matches. This CDR3 has 16 residues. CDR3 bases: TGTGCCAGCAGACCGGGGACAGGGGGCGCGGGAGGTGGCTACACCTTC. Its protein is CASRPGTGGAGGGYTF.

The chain has TRBV7-9 and TRBJ2-7; D may match TRBD1 or TRBD2 (5 bases each). V was trimmed by 4 bases and J by 2 bases, leaving 9 bases between them. CDR1 is SEHNR, CDR2 FQNEAQ, per germline (reference sequence). This CDR3 region has 13 residues. Written as DNA, the CDR3 is TGTGCCAGCAGCTGGGACGGGACCTACGAGCAGTACTTC. Its protein product is CASSWDGTYEQYF. Supplemented by reference TRBV7-9 and TRBJ2-7, the full variable domain reads DTGVSQNPRHKITKRGQNVTFRCDPISEHNRLYWYRQTLGQGPEFLTYFQNEAQLEKSRLLSDRFSAERPKGSFSTLEIQRTEQGDSAMYLCASSWDGTYEQYFGPGTRLTVT.

The gene calls are TRBV7-2 and TRBJ2-3; D is perhaps TRBD2 (5 bases). CDR1 SGHTA and CDR2 FQGNSA come from the germline V gene. The length of the CDR3 is 16 residues. Trimming shortened V by 1 base and J by 6 bases, and 17 bases separated the two germline ends. The CDR3 region has the DNA TGTGCCAGCAGCTTAGGGACTTCACGATCGAAGGATACGCAGTATTTT. Translation gives CASSLGTSRSKDTQYF.

This clonotype was counted ten times or more. The V and J genes are TRBV4-1 and TRBJ2-3; D possibly corresponds to TRBD2 (6 bases). Germline V gene lookup returns CDR1 MGHRA and CDR2 YSYEKL. The V end was cut by 4 bases, the J end by 2 bases, with 10 bases between. This CDR3 region has 14 residues. CDR3 sequence (DNA): TGCGCCAGCAGCCCGGGACTTCACACAGATACGCAGTATTTT. Translation: CASSPGLHTDTQYF.

The chain recombines TRBV12-3 or TRBV12-4 with TRBJ2-3; D gene ambiguous. The CDR3 loop spans 15 amino acids. V shed 5 bases and J shed 4 bases, with 16 bases lying between them. The chain's CDR3 is CASSPPFVRSDTQYF. DNA of the CDR3: TGTGCCAGCAGTCCCCCTTTTGTAAGGTCAGATACGCAGTATTTT.

The chain carries TRBV2 and TRBJ2-7; D may be TRBD2 (6 bases). In germline, CDR1 is SNHLY, CDR2 FYNNEI. Trimming took 7 bases from V and 0 from J, leaving 25 bases between them. There are 18 residues in the CDR3. Here the CDR3 DNA reads TGTGCCAGCACCGCGGTGGCAGGGCCGGCGGGACTCTCCTACGAGCAGTACTTC. It codes for CASTAVAGPAGLSYEQYF.

The CDR3 nucleotides read TGCAGTGCTAGAGATGGGTTCGAGCGGGGGGGGCCCGGGACCCAGTACTTC. It codes for CSARDGFERGGPGTQYF. The chain uses TRBV20-1 and TRBJ2-5, with 10 positions matching TRBD2. With V trimmed by 0 bases and J by 7 bases, 14 bases remained unmatched. CDR1 and CDR2 from the germline V gene are DFQATT and SNEGSKA (reference sequence). The CDR3 sequence is 17 residues long.

This clonotype has more than one count but fewer than ten. V usage is TRBV4-3 and J usage is TRBJ2-1; 9 positions agree with TRBD2. The germline V gene encodes CDR1 LGHNA and CDR2 YSLEER. V shed 0 bases, J shed 7 bases, and the junction held 7 bases outside the gene matches. The CDR3 is 16 amino acids. This CDR3 is CASSQDWRGGWNEQFF. CDR3 bases: TGCGCCAGCAGCCAAGATTGGCGGGGGGGCTGGAATGAGCAGTTCTTC.

This clonotype was counted many times. The genes are TRBV11-2 and TRBJ2-2, with 10 bases that match TRBD1. V shed 5 bases, J shed 6 bases, and the junction held 9 bases outside the gene matches. The CDR3 covers 16 residues. Germline assignment: CDR1 SGHAT and CDR2 FQNNGV. CDR3 nucleotide sequence: TGTGCCAGCAGCCTATCGGGACAGGGGTCCCCCGGGGAGCTGTTTTTT. This encodes CASSLSGQGSPGELFF.

This clonotype was counted ten times or more. The chain carries TRBV20-1 and TRBJ1-5, with D perhaps TRBD1 (5 bases). V lost 0 bases and J 6 bases, leaving 15 bases between the germline ends. This CDR3 contains 15 residues. Germline V lookup: CDR1 DFQATT, CDR2 SNEGSKA (reference sequence). In DNA, the CDR3 is TGCAGTGCTAGAGAGGGCGCGGGGGGGAGTCAGCCCCAGCATTTT. Translating gives CSAREGAGGSQPQHF.

This clonotype was picked up a small number of times. The chain is built from TRBV24-1 and TRBJ2-2; 14 bases line up with TRBD2. Germline CDR1 is KGHDR and CDR2 is SFDVKD. The CDR3 has 15 residues. The trim removed 7 bases at V and 7 bases at J, leaving 4 bases unmatched. CDR3 nucleotides: TGTGCCACCAGCGGGACTAGCGGGAGTCACGGGGAGCTGTTTTTT. The encoded protein is CATSGTSGSHGELFF.

V is TRBV12-3 or TRBV12-4 and J is TRBJ2-1, with 8 bases matching TRBD2. CDR3 size: 17 residues. V lost 4 bases and J lost 4; bases outside the gene matches: 12. The DNA for the CDR3 is TGTGCCAGCAGTTCCCCCCAACTAGCGGAGATATACAATGAGCAGTTCTTC. It encodes CASSSPQLAEIYNEQFF.

This clonotype occurred a few times. This chain joins TRBV6-1 and TRBJ1-1; the D gene is possibly TRBD1 (6 bases). Trimming left V 6 bases short and J 3 bases short, with 20 bases between. Germline assignment: CDR1 MNHNS and CDR2 SASEGT. The CDR3 runs 16 residues. CDR3 region: CASSPPWQGLHTEAFF. The CDR3 DNA sequence: TGTGCCAGCAGCCCCCCCTGGCAGGGGCTTCACACTGAAGCTTTCTTT.

This clonotype has a handful of counts. The chain links TRBV20-1 to TRBJ1-1, with TRBD1 matching over 10 bases. Trimming cost V 0 bases and J 5 bases; bases outside gene matches: 9. CDR3 length: 16 amino acids. Per the germline V gene, CDR1 is DFQATT and CDR2 is SNEGSKA (reference sequence). CDR3 nucleotides: TGCAGTGCTAGAGATCGGATTTGGACAGGGGGAACTGAAGCTTTCTTT. This sequence encodes CSARDRIWTGGTEAFF.

This chain links TRBV12-3 or TRBV12-4 with TRBJ1-1, with 7 positions matching TRBD1. The CDR3 covers 16 residues. V trimming: 4 bases; J trimming: 0 bases; junction bases outside the gene matches: 8. In DNA, the CDR3 is TGTGCCAGCAGTTCAACAGGGGAGAACATGAACACTGAAGCTTTCTTT. Translating it yields CASSSTGENMNTEAFF.

The chain carries TRBV12-3 or TRBV12-4 and TRBJ1-2, with D possibly being TRBD1 (6 bases). The V end lost 8 bases, the J end lost 8 bases, and 15 bases lay between the germline ends. This CDR3 has 12 amino acids. DNA for the CDR3: TGTGCCAGCCGGGACACCCTTTTGGGCTACACCTTC. It is translated as CASRDTLLGYTF.